This T cell receptor beta chain originates from a study of T cells in Graves' hyperthyroidism and ophthalmopathy. Turning to the study itself: Peripheral blood was collected at initial diagnosis, before any treatment. General study points: Most thyroid clonotypes that were expanded above 0.001 also turned up in blood.

V lost 2 bases, J lost 4 bases, and 11 bases lay in between. The germline V gene encodes CDR1 SGHTA and CDR2 FQGNSA. The CDR3 spans 15 residues. For the diagnoses, clinical symptoms, serum thyroxine and TRAb, thyroid ultrasound and orbital computed tomography were used. The PBMCs were sourced from fresh peripheral blood (about 9.7 ml). The CDR3 regions of TCR beta were amplified from RNA transcripts. First-round RT-PCR targeting the TCR CDR3 was performed with the HTBI primer set. TCRdb analysed the multiplex PCR reads with MiXCR anew, one entry per CDR3 protein. The data contain 300,000 to 450,000 distinct CDR3 sequences, more than 15% of them singletons. About this clonotype itself: What it recognizes is unknown.

The sequence was collected from a woman between 18 and 29 years old with Graves' hyperthyroidism that later progressed to Graves' ophthalmopathy. Sequencing used blood. This chain connects TRBV7-2 to TRBJ2-2; no reliable D call. In DNA form, the CDR3 reads TGTGCCAGCAGCTTACCCCCTGTACCCACCGGGGAGCTGTTTTTT. Its protein is CASSLPPVPTGELFF.